One sample yielded the 23 T cell receptor beta chains listed below, sequenced in a study of T cells after posttransplantation cyclophosphamide. Libraries were prepared by immunoSEQ multiplex PCR; TCRdb keeps only in-frame clonotypes and omits some of them. The repertoire includes several thousand clones, 85% to 90% of them detected once, and 1.6% sits in the top ten. Sequencing was carried out using memory CD4+ T cells sorted from PBMCs. The origin of the receptors is a woman aged 60 to 75 in good health, CMV-negative, and a related stem cell transplant donor.

V gene TRBV23-1 combines with J gene TRBJ2-5, with D possibly being TRBD2 (6 bases). TRBV23-1 belongs to the ORF category, with a function that is uncertain. V was trimmed by 1 base and J by 3 bases, leaving 9 bases between them. The CDR3 is 14 amino acids. CDR3 protein: CASSQYPGEETQYF. The DNA for the CDR3 is TGCGCCAGCAGTCAATATCCGGGGGAAGAGACCCAGTACTTC.

The chain couples TRBV7-9 to TRBJ2-3; no firm D call. CDR3 length: 15 amino acids. The V end lost 1 base, the J end lost 0 bases, and 8 bases lay between the germline ends. Germline CDR1 and CDR2: SEHNR and FQNEAQ (reference sequence). The CDR3, as DNA: TGTGCCAGCAGCTTAGTTGCGGCTAGCACAGATACGCAGTATTTT. It specifies CASSLVAASTDTQYF.

Only one count was recorded for this clone. The chain links TRBV5-5 to TRBJ2-7; D call uncertain. Trimming removed 0 bases from V and 3 bases from J, with 13 bases in between. There are 15 residues in the CDR3. Germline V CDR1 and CDR2: SGHKS, YYEKEE (reference sequence). The CDR3 spells CASSLERGSHYEQYF. The CDR3 bases are TGTGCCAGCAGCTTGGAAAGAGGTTCCCACTACGAGCAGTACTTC.

The chain has TRBV19 and TRBJ1-1; possibly TRBD1 for D (6 bases). V lost 4 bases and J lost 0, with 12 bases in between. This CDR3 has 15 residues. In germline, CDR1 is LNHDA, CDR2 SQIVND (reference sequence). The CDR3 is CASSRTVQLNTEAFF. The DNA of the CDR3 is TGTGCCAGTAGTAGGACAGTCCAACTGAACACTGAAGCTTTCTTT.

This rearrangement joins TRBV5-5 to TRBJ2-6; the D is unclear. The CDR3 spans 14 residues. Trimming stripped 5 bases from V and 4 bases from J, with 10 bases between. Germline lookup yields CDR1 SGHKS and CDR2 YYEKEE (reference sequence). The CDR3 region has the DNA TGTGCCAGCAGTAAGCTCCCCGGGGCCAACGTCCTGACTTTC. Encoded protein: CASSKLPGANVLTF.

The V gene is TRBV6-6, the J gene TRBJ2-5, with 10 bases matching TRBD1. The V gene end was trimmed by 6 bases and the J gene end by 3 bases; junction bases not matched to a gene: 10. The germline CDR1 and CDR2 sequences are MNHNY and SVGAGI (reference sequence). The CDR3 totals 16 residues. The CDR3 nucleotides are TGTGCCAGCAGGCCCCGACAGGGGGCCCGTAAAGAGACCCAGTACTTC. It specifies CASRPRQGARKETQYF.

The chain is built from TRBV28 and TRBJ2-3; maybe TRBD2 (7 bases). CDR3 length: 16 residues. Trimming stripped 6 bases from V and 4 bases from J, with 20 bases between. Looked up from germline, CDR1 is MDHEN and CDR2 is SYDVKM. The CDR3 loop is CASSRPLGGQADTQYF. The CDR3 DNA reads TGTGCCAGCAGCCGCCCGTTGGGGGGGCAGGCAGATACGCAGTATTTT.

V gene TRBV19 combines with J gene TRBJ2-4; 13 nucleotides align to TRBD2. Germline-derived CDR1 and CDR2 are LNHDA and SQIVND (reference sequence). Losses at the gene ends were 0 bases for V and 4 bases for J; bases not matched to a gene: 6. The CDR3 spans 18 residues. This CDR3 is CASSIDHPTSGGKNIQYF. CDR3 sequence (DNA): TGTGCCAGTAGTATAGATCATCCGACTAGCGGGGGGAAAAACATTCAGTACTTC.

The chain joins TRBV6-5 to TRBJ2-6; D is unresolved. CDR3 length equals 12 residues. Trimming pared 11 bases from V and 0 bases from J, leaving 5 bases between. Germline V CDR1 and CDR2: MNHEY, SVGAGI. This CDR3 reads CASLSGANVLTF. DNA for the CDR3: TGTGCCTCCCTCTCTGGGGCCAACGTCCTGACTTTC.

The CDR3 protein is CASSAGTAYYEQYV. DNA of the CDR3: TGTGCCAGCAGCGCCGGGACAGCGTACTACGAGCAGTACGTC. The V and J genes are TRBV5-6 and TRBJ2-7, with 7 bases that match TRBD1. V lost 4 bases and J lost 3; bases outside the gene matches: 7. The CDR3 is 14 amino acids. CDR1 SGHDT and CDR2 YYEEEE come from the germline V gene.

This rearrangement joins TRBV28 to TRBJ1-3; D is uncertain. Trimming cost V 4 bases and J 0 bases, with 4 bases left between them. Germline V gives CDR1 MDHEN, CDR2 SYDVKM. The CDR3 has 13 residues. For the CDR3, the DNA is TGTGCCAGCAGTTCCAACTCTGGAAACACCATATATTTT. It is translated as CASSSNSGNTIYF.

This clone was detected only a few times. The chain recombines TRBV6-1 with TRBJ2-2; 10 bases map to TRBD1. This CDR3 is 13 amino acids long. The V gene's germline CDR1 is MNHNS and CDR2 SASEGT. The trim removed 8 bases at V and 5 bases at J, leaving 2 bases unmatched. The CDR3: CASRQGATGELFF. As DNA, the CDR3 is TGTGCCAGCCGACAGGGGGCGACCGGGGAGCTGTTTTTT.

The chain combines TRBV29-1 with TRBJ1-1; D is possibly TRBD1 (6 bases). The CDR3 totals 10 residues. Trimming stripped 4 bases from V and 11 bases from J, with 11 bases between. CDR1 is SQVTM, CDR2 ANQGSEA, per germline. In DNA form, the CDR3 reads TGCAGCGTTGTTGACAGGTTGGCTTTCTTT. Residues: CSVVDRLAFF.

V usage is TRBV19 and J usage is TRBJ2-1; D uncertain. Germline CDR1 and CDR2: LNHDA and SQIVND (reference sequence). This CDR3 spans 17 amino acids. Trimming took 5 bases from V and 0 from J, leaving 17 bases between them. The DNA of the CDR3 is TGTGCCAGTAGTTTGGGCTTTCCGACGAGCTCCTACAATGAGCAGTTCTTC. Its protein is CASSLGFPTSSYNEQFF.

Regarding this clone: The same CDR3 can be traced to other DNA sequences in this sample. The chain is built from TRBV6-6 and TRBJ1-6; 7 nucleotides match TRBD1. Germline CDR1 is MNHNY and CDR2 is SVGAGI (reference sequence). The V segment lost 6 bases and the J segment 5 bases; nucleotides outside the gene matches: 4. This CDR3 region has 14 residues. The CDR3 nucleotides read TGTGCCAGCAGGTCCACAGGGGATAATTCACCCCTCCACTTT. It yields the protein CASRSTGDNSPLHF.

V and J are TRBV5-5 and TRBJ2-5, with TRBD1 matching over 8 bases. There are 15 residues in the CDR3. Trimming removed 3 bases from V and 4 bases from J; junction bases left unmatched: 8. Germline values: CDR1 SGHKS, CDR2 YYEKEE (reference sequence). The CDR3: CASSSSGGFRETQYF. In DNA, the CDR3 is TGTGCCAGCAGCTCCTCAGGGGGCTTTCGAGAGACCCAGTACTTC.

This rearrangement joins TRBV19 to TRBJ2-1; 9 nucleotides agree with TRBD2. CDR1 is LNHDA and CDR2 is SQIVND in the germline V gene (reference sequence). Germline trimming cut 4 bases from V and 5 bases from J; bases unmatched to any gene: 6. The CDR3 covers 15 residues. For the CDR3, the DNA is TGTGCCAGTAGTAGTAGCGGGAGCCCCCACAATGAGCAGTTCTTC. Its translation is CASSSSGSPHNEQFF.

The chain carries TRBV6-4 and TRBJ2-2; D is unresolved. There are 13 residues in the CDR3. Germline V gives CDR1 MRHNA, CDR2 SNTAGT. V shed 6 bases and J shed 6 bases, with 11 bases lying between them. The CDR3 sequence: CASSPQTAGELFF. The CDR3 nucleotides read TGTGCCAGCAGCCCTCAGACTGCCGGGGAGCTGTTTTTT.

The rearrangement uses TRBV11-2 and TRBJ2-3, with TRBD2 identical over 9 bases. This CDR3 spans 13 amino acids. J was trimmed by 14 bases and V by 4 bases; bases with no gene match: 10. Germline V gene data show CDR1 as SGHAT and CDR2 as FQNNGV. The CDR3 sequence is CASSWGSGGPGYF. DNA for the CDR3: TGTGCCAGCAGCTGGGGTAGCGGGGGCCCCGGGTATTTT.

The chain employs TRBV11-2 and TRBJ2-3; D is perhaps TRBD1 (5 bases). The V gene lost 5 bases and the J gene lost 2 bases, with 17 bases spanning the gap. The CDR3 loop spans 16 amino acids. Germline CDR1 is SGHAT and CDR2 is FQNNGV. The CDR3 is CASSPRGGPTTDTQYF. The DNA for the CDR3 is TGTGCCAGCAGCCCAAGGGGCGGCCCGACCACAGATACGCAGTATTTT.

The chain employs TRBV11-3 and TRBJ1-1, with D tentatively TRBD1 (6 bases). There are 12 residues in the CDR3. Germline V gene data show CDR1 as SGHNT and CDR2 as YENEEA. The germline V and J ends were trimmed by 5 bases and 6 bases, with 10 bases remaining between them. CDR3: CASSQGRAEAFF. In nucleotides, the CDR3 is TGTGCCAGCAGCCAGGGGCGGGCTGAAGCTTTCTTT.

V gene TRBV13 combines with J gene TRBJ1-4; D unclear. The V gene lost 6 bases and the J gene lost 8 bases, with 13 bases spanning the gap. This CDR3 is built from 13 residues. In germline, CDR1 is PRHDT, CDR2 FYEKMQ (reference sequence). CDR3 loop: CASSPRHREKLFF. The CDR3 nucleotides are TGTGCCAGCAGTCCGAGGCACCGAGAAAAACTGTTTTTT.

This rearrangement joins TRBV21-1 to TRBJ1-3. TRBV21-1 is flagged as a pseudogene. This CDR3 spans 15 amino acids. This chain's CDR3 is CASSNSGGSGNTIYF. The DNA for the CDR3 is TGTGCCAGCAGCAATTCGGGGGGCTCTGGAAACACCATATATTTT.